This passage covers 2 T cell receptor beta chains from one sample sequenced in a study of blood T cell repertoires in COVID-19 (dated by TCRdb to between 2020 and 2021). The library was produced with the immunoSEQ multiplex PCR assay. TCRdb took over this immuneACCESS table, retaining in-frame rearrangements with V and J assigned. Such tables are incomplete; in checked studies, under half of the missing clones stem from an unresolved V gene, and the remainder is unexplained. The sample table records about 50,000 clones; 88% of these occur just once. The ten largest clones capture roughly 13% of the sample. Sample: peripheral blood. These TCRs come from a human donor with active COVID-19. The donor label of this sample is uncertain.

The rearrangement links TRBV4-1 to TRBJ2-3; D perhaps matches TRBD2 (5 bases). The CDR3 loop spans 14 amino acids. In germline, CDR1 is MGHRA, CDR2 YSYEKL. The V end lost 1 base, the J end lost 4 bases, and 9 bases lay between the germline ends. CDR3 sequence: CASSQVPGADTQYF. The CDR3 coding sequence is TGCGCCAGCAGCCAAGTCCCCGGGGCAGATACGCAGTATTTT.

The rearrangement joins TRBV28 to TRBJ1-5; 8 bases fit TRBD1. Germline loops: CDR1 MDHEN, CDR2 SYDVKM. The V and J ends lost 8 bases and 0 bases, in that order; junction bases with no gene match: 12. The CDR3 runs to 17 residues. The CDR3 reads CASRGAGGYYSNQPQHF. Here the CDR3 DNA reads TGTGCCAGCCGGGGGGCAGGGGGCTATTATAGCAATCAGCCCCAGCATTTT.